This T cell receptor (beta chain) was recorded in a study of PD-1 blockade in mismatch repair-deficient tumors. The overall study: All were previously treated, progressing patients with about 12 mismatch repair-deficient cancer types.

General study findings and limits: Tumor-resident clones, often undetectable pretreatment in blood, expanded then contracted after pembrolizumab.

Germline CDR1 and CDR2: SEHNR and FQNEAQ (reference sequence). The CDR3 is 14 amino acids. V was cut by 4 bases and J by 7 bases, with 17 bases left in between. As to this clone: Its antigen remains unknown.

All patients were mismatch repair deficient, assessed by either PCR or immunohistochemistry. TCR sequencing covered a few patients who responded to pembrolizumab. Assay used: immunoSEQ multiplex PCR; TCRdb lists only in-frame clones, some missing. The sample consists of 30,000 to 45,000 clones, around 84% of them appearing once. The source material was peripheral blood, sampled 76 weeks after starting pembrolizumab. The chain uses TRBV7-9 and TRBJ2-7, with D uncertain. The receptor's source is an adult with mismatch repair-deficient cancer. CDR3 DNA: TGTGCCAGCAGCTCCGGACGGCTTGAAAATGAGCAGTACTTC. Its protein is CASSSGRLENEQYF.